This T cell receptor beta chain was recorded in a study of shared T cell receptors in the human thymus. The length of the CDR3 is 16 residues. J lost 4 bases, V lost 2 bases, and 9 bases had no gene match. Germline V CDR1 and CDR2: SGHTA, FQGNSA. The table came from immunoSEQ multiplex PCR; TCRdb's copy has only in-frame clones and leaves some out. The table shows approximately 730,000 clones, with around 85% occurring only once. The same sample was also studied in work on human thymus T cells. That report adds: The donor group consisted of healthy Finnish infants who were having corrective surgery for congenital heart defects. Corrective cardiac operations yielded the resected thymus tissue.

Sequenced sample: thymocytes. The source of this sequence is a girl less than two years old with a congenital heart defect. The chain employs TRBV7-2 and TRBJ2-5; 8 positions match TRBD1. The CDR3: CASSLSPGGSGETQYF. As DNA, the CDR3 is TGTGCCAGCAGCTTATCCCCAGGGGGCAGCGGAGAGACCCAGTACTTC.